This T cell receptor beta chain was obtained from a study of OX40 agonist ivuxolimab in advanced cancers. For the study at large: Every 2 weeks, patients got intravenous ivuxolimab at one of six dose levels (0.01-10 mg/kg). The study, taken as a whole, reports: Low levels of normalized T-cell clonal expansion also appeared in some nonresponders. The study found among the lowest clonal expansion in partial responders at 0.1-3.0 mg/kg.

Measured with immunoSEQ multiplex PCR; TCRdb has only the in-frame clones, and not every one. The sample yields about 90,000 clones, approximately 90% seen once. The table lists this clone with a count of one. The antigen is unknown. The CDR3 runs to 16 residues. Germline trimming cut 4 bases from V and 3 bases from J; bases unmatched to any gene: 8. Germline lookup yields CDR1 SEHNR and CDR2 FQNEAQ (reference sequence). The V gene is TRBV7-9, the J gene TRBJ1-1; 10 nucleotides align to TRBD1. This clonotype was obtained from an adult with an advanced solid tumor such as melanoma, head and neck, liver or kidney cancer. This specimen consisted of CD4+ or CD8+ T cells sorted from blood, obtained in a trial of the OX40 agonist ivuxolimab. CDR3: CASSYGQGVLDTEAFF. For the CDR3, the DNA is TGTGCCAGCAGCTACGGACAGGGGGTATTGGACACTGAAGCTTTCTTT.